These 16 T cell receptor beta chains originate from one sample sequenced in a study of T-cell reconstitution after alpha-beta-depleted transplantation in children. As it was prepared, the TCRbeta library received unique molecular identifiers. TCRdb used MiXCR to reprocess the PCR reads, holding one entry per CDR3 protein. The sample holds about 610,000 distinct CDR3 sequences, about 10% seen once. The input for sequencing was PBMCs from the stem cell graft donor, taken from the stem cell graft. The receptors shown here come from a human donor who donated a stem cell graft to a child with acute myeloid leukemia.

This rearrangement joins TRBV6-5 to TRBJ1-1, with TRBD1 as a possible D gene (5 bases). From germline, CDR1 is MNHEY and CDR2 SVGAGI. Trimming shortened V by 4 bases and J by 1 base, and 10 bases separated the two germline ends. There are 14 residues in the CDR3. The DNA for the CDR3 is TGTGCCAGCAGTTCCCCCGGGGGGAACACTGAAGCTTTCTTT. This sequence encodes CASSSPGGNTEAFF.

This chain links TRBV2 with TRBJ2-1; 8 positions match TRBD1. The trim removed 11 bases at V and 4 bases at J, leaving 16 bases unmatched. The CDR3 consists of 16 residues. Germline V gene lookup returns CDR1 SNHLY and CDR2 FYNNEI. This CDR3 reads CAGEGTGFSIYNEQFF. CDR3 in DNA: TGTGCCGGCGAGGGGACAGGCTTTTCAATTTACAATGAGCAGTTCTTC. Drawing the rest from reference TRBV2 and TRBJ2-1, the complete variable domain is EPEVTQTPSHQVTQMGQEVILRCVPISNHLYFYWYRQILGQKVEFLVSFYNNEISEKSEIFDDQFSVERPDGSNFTLKIRSTKLEDSAMYFCAGEGTGFSIYNEQFFGPGTRLTVL.

In its sample, this clonotype was seen many times. The chain joins TRBV20-1 to TRBJ2-3; the D gene is possibly TRBD2 (5 bases). V lost 3 bases to trimming and J lost 6 bases, with 16 bases between them. The germline V gene has CDR1 DFQATT and CDR2 SNEGSKA (reference sequence). CDR3 length equals 14 residues. The CDR3 is CSASPAGRGDTQYF. DNA of the CDR3: TGCAGTGCTAGTCCGGCCGGGCGCGGGGATACGCAGTATTTT.

This clonotype occurred many times. The chain couples TRBV9 to TRBJ2-3; 7 nucleotides line up with TRBD2. The CDR3 is 15 amino acids. The germline V gene encodes CDR1 SGDLS and CDR2 YYNGEE. Trimming at V came to 1 base and at J to 0 bases, leaving 2 bases not matched to a gene. The CDR3 DNA is TGTGCCAGCAGCGTAAGACTAGCAAGCACAGATACGCAGTATTTT. Protein sequence: CASSVRLASTDTQYF.

DNA of the CDR3: TGTGCCAGCTCACCTGAAGCGGGAGGGCGGACAGATACGCAGTATTTT. This codes for CASSPEAGGRTDTQYF. The chain uses TRBV18 and TRBJ2-3; TRBD2 agrees at 10 bases. Germline assignment: CDR1 KGHSH and CDR2 LQKENI. The CDR3 length is 16 residues. V shed 3 bases, J shed 3 bases, and the junction held 6 bases outside the gene matches.

The genes are TRBV28 and TRBJ2-7, with D perhaps being TRBD1 or TRBD2 (5 bases each). The CDR3 is made up of 15 amino acids. Germline V lookup: CDR1 MDHEN, CDR2 SYDVKM. V lost 6 bases, J lost 3 bases, and 18 bases lay in between. The CDR3 DNA sequence: TGTGCCAGCAGCAACGAGGGTATAGGGGACTACGAGCAGTACTTC. Translation gives CASSNEGIGDYEQYF.

The chain links TRBV19 to TRBJ1-2, with 7 bases that match TRBD1. The germline CDR1 and CDR2 sequences are LNHDA and SQIVND (reference sequence). The CDR3 is 14 residues long. The J segment lost 4 bases and the V segment lost 6 bases, leaving 8 bases of the junction unmatched. The CDR3 is CASSPPGTAYGYTF. The CDR3 region has the DNA TGTGCCAGTAGCCCACCCGGGACAGCCTATGGCTACACCTTC. Full variable domain (missing parts from reference TRBV19 and TRBJ1-2): DGGITQSPKYLFRKEGQNVTLSCEQNLNHDAMYWYRQDPGQGLRLIYYSQIVNDFQKGDIAEGYSVSREKKESFPLTVTSAQKNPTAFYLCASSPPGTAYGYTFGSGTRLTVV.

This clonotype was counted ten times or more. This rearrangement joins TRBV6-1 to TRBJ2-7; 8 bases are a match to TRBD2. Germline V gene data show CDR1 as MNHNS and CDR2 as SASEGT. Unmatched junction bases numbered 0, after V lost 5 bases and J lost 3 bases. The CDR3 length is 12 residues. CDR3 loop: CASSREGYEQYF. CDR3 in DNA: TGTGCCAGCAGTCGGGAGGGCTACGAGCAGTACTTC.

This chain uses TRBV4-2 with TRBJ2-7; possible D gene TRBD1, 5 bases. Germline CDR1 LGHNA, CDR2 YNFKEQ. Trimming left V 4 bases short and J 0 bases short, with 13 bases between. The CDR3 sequence is 15 residues long. The CDR3 DNA sequence: TGTGCCAGCAGCCTCTTTGCAGGGAACTCCTACGAGCAGTACTTC. It encodes CASSLFAGNSYEQYF.

This rearrangement joins TRBV7-2 to TRBJ2-7; D is undetermined. V gave up 1 base and J gave up 4 bases, with 14 bases separating them. Germline loops: CDR1 SGHTA, CDR2 FQGNSA. This CDR3 is 15 amino acids long. For the CDR3, the DNA is TGTGCCAGCAGCTTAGAATCCGGAGAGGATTACGAGCAGTACTTC. Translated: CASSLESGEDYEQYF.

The V and J genes are TRBV28 and TRBJ1-2; 10 bases agree with TRBD1. CDR3 length: 15 residues. V trimming: 6 bases; J trimming: 6 bases; junction bases outside the gene matches: 10. Germline CDR1 MDHEN, CDR2 SYDVKM. DNA of the CDR3: TGTGCCAGCAGCCGAATTCGGACAGGGGGTGATGGCTACACCTTC. It encodes CASSRIRTGGDGYTF.

This clonotype was seen ten or more times. The chain couples TRBV7-9 to TRBJ2-7; TRBD1 matches at 10 bases. The CDR3 length is 12 residues. J gave up 6 bases and V 8 bases, and 4 bases lay outside the gene matches. The germline CDR1 and CDR2 sequences are SEHNR and FQNEAQ (reference sequence). CDR3 amino acids: CASGDRGLEQYF. The CDR3 DNA sequence: TGTGCCAGCGGAGACAGGGGGCTCGAGCAGTACTTC.

This clonotype was seen only a few times. The J gene is TRBJ1-6, the V gene TRBV6-6; D ambiguous. V lost 6 bases and J 8 bases, leaving 8 bases between the germline ends. Per germline, CDR1 MNHNY and CDR2 SVGAGI (reference sequence). The CDR3 spans 12 residues. The CDR3: CASRLSDSPLHF. The CDR3 nucleotides read TGTGCCAGCAGGCTATCTGATTCACCCCTCCACTTT.

This clonotype was seen a few times. The CDR3 DNA is TGCAGTGCTAGAGATCTACAAGAATTACTCAATAACTATGGCTACACCTTC. Its translation: CSARDLQELLNNYGYTF. J is TRBJ1-2 and V is TRBV20-1; no definite D call. The CDR3 is 17 residues long. The V gene lost 0 bases and the J gene lost 1 base, with 18 bases spanning the gap. In germline, CDR1 is DFQATT, CDR2 SNEGSKA (reference sequence).

CDR3 residues: CSARDWWGVGNGYTF. In DNA form, the CDR3 reads TGCAGTGCTAGGGATTGGTGGGGAGTCGGGAATGGCTACACCTTC. The rearrangement uses TRBV20-1 and TRBJ1-2; D gene unclear. The CDR3 covers 15 residues. Looked up from germline, CDR1 is DFQATT and CDR2 is SNEGSKA (reference sequence). The V and J ends lost 3 bases and 6 bases respectively, with 20 bases between them.

This clonotype was counted between two and nine times. The V and J genes are TRBV29-1 and TRBJ1-2; D perhaps matches TRBD1 (6 bases). Germline CDR1 and CDR2: SQVTM and ANQGSEA. The length of the CDR3 is 11 residues. V was shortened by 7 bases and J by 4 bases, with 10 bases between the two germline ends. CDR3 bases: TGCAGCGATCAACAGGGCTATGGCTACACCTTC. Translating gives CSDQQGYGYTF.